Shown below are 22 T cell receptor beta chains from a single sample sequenced in a study of OX40 agonist ivuxolimab in advanced cancers. Here immunoSEQ multiplex PCR was the method, and the copy in TCRdb shows in-frame clones only, minus some. This sample carries over 40,000 clones, more than 70% of them seen once, and the ten largest clones take about 4.6%. The sample was CD4+ or CD8+ T cells sorted from blood, taken in a trial of the OX40 agonist ivuxolimab. These receptors came from an adult with an advanced solid tumor such as melanoma, head and neck, liver or kidney cancer.

Here the CDR3 DNA reads TGTGCCAGCAGCCCTCGGACAGGTCGTGGGTCACTGGGTGAAGCTTTCTTT. This sequence encodes CASSPRTGRGSLGEAFF. The rearrangement joins TRBV11-2 to TRBJ1-1, with TRBD1 matching over 7 bases. V lost 5 bases, J lost 7 bases, and 19 bases stayed unmatched. Germline assignment: CDR1 SGHAT and CDR2 FQNNGV. The CDR3 length is 17 residues. The whole variable domain, remainder taken from reference TRBV11-2 and TRBJ1-1, is EAGVAQSPRYKIIEKRQSVAFWCNPISGHATLYWYQQILGQGPKLLIQFQNNGVVDDSQLPKDRFSAERLKGVDSTLKIQPAKLEDSAVYLCASSPRTGRGSLGEAFFGQGTRLTVV.

The chain joins TRBV11-2 to TRBJ1-5; maybe TRBD1 (6 bases). V lost 4 bases and J lost 4, with 11 bases in between. Germline V gene lookup returns CDR1 SGHAT and CDR2 FQNNGV. CDR3 length equals 14 residues. In DNA form, the CDR3 reads TGTGCCAGCAGCTACGCAGGGGAGAATCAGCCCCAGCATTTT. It yields the protein CASSYAGENQPQHF.

The chain joins TRBV1 to TRBJ2-7. TRBV1 is listed as a pseudogene. The CDR3 contains 16 residues. Written as DNA, the CDR3 is TGCACCAGCAGCCAAGGACGTTTAGTTGGCGGACACGAGCAGTACTTC. It codes for CTSSQGRLVGGHEQYF.

V is TRBV6-1 and J is TRBJ1-4, with unresolved D. Germline CDR1 MNHNS, CDR2 SASEGT. The CDR3 consists of 12 residues. V gave up 2 bases and J gave up 8 bases, with 6 bases separating them. The CDR3 DNA reads as TGTGCCAGCAGTGAACACACCGAAAAACTGTTTTTT. It is translated as CASSEHTEKLFF.

This chain uses TRBV15 with TRBJ1-2, with TRBD1 as a possible D gene (6 bases). The CDR3 covers 15 residues. V was clipped by 0 bases and J by 8 bases, with 16 bases between them. Germline V gene lookup returns CDR1 LNHNV and CDR2 YYDKDF (reference sequence). The CDR3 DNA reads TGTGCCACCAGCAGAGACAGGACAGTAGTAGGCGGCTACACCTTC. Encoded protein: CATSRDRTVVGGYTF.

This chain uses TRBV7-3 with TRBJ2-7; D may be TRBD1 or TRBD2 (6 bases each). The CDR3 extends over 17 amino acids. The V and J ends lost 1 base and 5 bases respectively, with 21 bases between them. The germline V gene encodes CDR1 SGHTA and CDR2 FQGTGA. The CDR3 DNA sequence: TGTGCCAGCAGCTTAAAGGGGGGAGGTATCCCTAGAGACGAGCAGTACTTC. As protein: CASSLKGGGIPRDEQYF.

V gene TRBV27 combines with J gene TRBJ2-6, with 10 bases identical to TRBD2. Trimming at V came to 6 bases and at J to 3 bases, leaving 11 bases not matched to a gene. The CDR3 is 18 amino acids. CDR1 MNHEY and CDR2 SMNVEV come from the germline V gene (reference sequence). The CDR3, as DNA: TGTGCCAGCAGATCCAACCTAGCGGGAGTCGGTGGGGCCAACGTCCTGACTTTC. Its translation is CASRSNLAGVGGANVLTF.

The V call is TRBV6-6, the J call TRBJ2-7, with a weak D call TRBD2 (6 bases). Germline CDR1 MNHNY, CDR2 SVGAGI (reference sequence). V gave up 5 bases and J gave up 6 bases, with 14 bases separating them. This CDR3 is 13 amino acids long. The CDR3 reads CASSPGTDGEQYF. The CDR3 DNA follows: TGTGCCAGCAGTCCCGGGACTGATGGCGAGCAGTACTTC.

This chain links TRBV10-3 with TRBJ2-7, with a tentative D call TRBD2 (6 bases). The CDR3 spans 15 residues. Trimming removed 5 bases from V and 0 bases from J, with 14 bases in between. From germline, CDR1 is ENHRY and CDR2 SYGVKD. As DNA, the CDR3 is TGTGCCATCAGTATTAAGGCGGGAATCTCCTACGAGCAGTACTTC. It encodes CAISIKAGISYEQYF.

V is TRBV6-1 and J is TRBJ2-3; 12 bases line up with TRBD2. The CDR3 spans 15 residues. From germline, CDR1 is MNHNS and CDR2 SASEGT. With V trimmed by 6 bases and J by 5 bases, 6 bases remained unmatched. The CDR3 region is CASSVTSGGKDTQYF. Here the CDR3 DNA reads TGTGCCAGCAGCGTGACTAGCGGGGGAAAAGATACGCAGTATTTT.

The rearrangement joins TRBV7-2 to TRBJ1-3; D is perhaps TRBD1 (6 bases). CDR3 length equals 16 residues. Trimming stripped 4 bases from V and 2 bases from J, with 15 bases between. Germline-derived CDR1 and CDR2 are SGHTA and FQGNSA. The CDR3 region is CASSSVETGTGNTIYF. CDR3 sequence (DNA): TGTGCCAGCAGCTCGGTAGAAACAGGGACTGGAAACACCATATATTTT.

The rearrangement links TRBV28 to TRBJ2-5; D remains ambiguous. The CDR3 is made up of 14 amino acids. Germline lookup yields CDR1 MDHEN and CDR2 SYDVKM. Trimming shortened V by 7 bases and J by 2 bases, and 14 bases separated the two germline ends. For the CDR3, the DNA is TGTGCCAGCAACCCGACCATACCACAAGAGACCCAGTACTTC. It translates to CASNPTIPQETQYF.

The rearrangement joins TRBV27 to TRBJ2-1; 7 bases agree with TRBD2. CDR1 and CDR2 from the germline V gene are MNHEY and SMNVEV (reference sequence). V was pared by 5 bases and J by 7 bases, with 11 bases of the junction left unmatched. The CDR3 has 15 residues. CDR3 in amino acids: CASSPRTSGRNEQFF. In DNA, the CDR3 is TGTGCCAGCAGTCCTAGGACTAGTGGTAGGAATGAGCAGTTCTTC.

This clone was seen a handful of times. J is TRBJ2-5 and V is TRBV27; TRBD1 aligns across 9 bases. V trimming: 4 bases; J trimming: 5 bases; junction bases outside the gene matches: 20. The CDR3 totals 19 residues. In germline, CDR1 is MNHEY, CDR2 SMNVEV (reference sequence). The CDR3 spells CASSSPLLHRDRDCETQYF. The CDR3 DNA reads TGTGCCAGCAGTTCCCCCCTCCTTCACCGGGACAGGGATTGCGAGACCCAGTACTTC.

This clone was seen just once. The rearrangement uses TRBV11-3 and TRBJ1-1, with TRBD1 identical over 8 bases. V dropped 5 bases and J dropped 1; count of bases not matched to a gene: 12. CDR1 and CDR2 (germline): SGHNT, YENEEA. The CDR3 covers 17 residues. The DNA of the CDR3 is TGTGCCAGCAGCCAACGACAGGGGAACATTGCGAACACTGAAGCTTTCTTT. This gives the protein CASSQRQGNIANTEAFF.

The rearrangement joins TRBV5-1 to TRBJ1-1, with TRBD1 as a possible D gene (5 bases). This CDR3 has 12 amino acids. V dropped 6 bases and J dropped 4 bases, with 10 bases sitting between them. CDR1 is SGHRS and CDR2 is YFSETQ in the germline V gene. The CDR3 DNA follows: TGCGCCAGCAACCCGGGGGGCACTGAAGCTTTCTTT. Residues: CASNPGGTEAFF.

The chain carries TRBV27 and TRBJ1-5, with a tentative D call TRBD1 (6 bases). Germline V gives CDR1 MNHEY, CDR2 SMNVEV (reference sequence). The V gene lost 5 bases and the J gene lost 4 bases, with 9 bases spanning the gap. CDR3 length: 13 residues. The CDR3 loop reads CASSQQGNQPQHF. Written as DNA, the CDR3 is TGTGCCAGCAGTCAACAGGGTAATCAGCCCCAGCATTTT.

CDR3 nucleotides: TGTGCCAGCTCACCATTGGGACTGAACACTGAAGCTTTCTTT. Its protein product is CASSPLGLNTEAFF. The chain is built from TRBV18 and TRBJ1-1; maybe TRBD1 (5 bases). CDR1 is KGHSH, CDR2 LQKENI, per germline. This CDR3 has 14 amino acids. The V gene lost 2 bases and the J gene lost 0 bases, with 7 bases spanning the gap.

The rearrangement joins TRBV11-2 to TRBJ2-5; maybe TRBD1 (5 bases). The CDR3 runs to 14 residues. Germline lookup yields CDR1 SGHAT and CDR2 FQNNGV. V dropped 3 bases and J dropped 0 bases, with 8 bases sitting between them. CDR3 loop: CASSFRQNQETQYF. The CDR3 coding sequence is TGTGCCAGCAGCTTCCGACAGAACCAAGAGACCCAGTACTTC.

V is TRBV6-5 and J is TRBJ2-7; weak D call: TRBD2 (6 bases). Per the germline V gene, CDR1 is MNHEY and CDR2 is SVGAGI. The germline V and J ends were trimmed by 4 bases and 5 bases, with 15 bases remaining between them. This CDR3 spans 14 amino acids. The CDR3 DNA reads as TGTGCCAGCAGTTCAGGACTAAGAATCGACGAGCAGTACTTC. Translating gives CASSSGLRIDEQYF.

The chain links TRBV5-8 to TRBJ1-6; TRBD1 aligns across 9 bases. CDR3 length: 15 amino acids. With V trimmed by 4 bases and J by 10 bases, 9 bases remained unmatched. Germline CDR1 reads SGHTS; CDR2 reads YDEGEE. As DNA, the CDR3 is TGTGCCAGCAGCCGCCTCGGGACAGGGCCGTCACCCCTCCACTTT. It yields the protein CASSRLGTGPSPLHF.

J is TRBJ2-7 and V is TRBV11-3; TRBD2 is a possible D gene (5 bases). In germline, CDR1 is SGHNT, CDR2 YENEEA. The CDR3 contains 12 residues. Trimming took off 1 base at V and 12 bases at J, with 13 bases between the two ends. This CDR3 is CASSLGPGILYF. For the CDR3, the DNA is TGTGCCAGCAGCTTAGGGCCGGGGATCCTGTACTTC. Drawing the rest from reference TRBV11-3 and TRBJ2-7, the complete variable domain is EAGVVQSPRYKIIEKKQPVAFWCNPISGHNTLYWYLQNLGQGPELLIRYENEEAVDDSQLPKDRFSAERLKGVDSTLKIQPAELGDSAVYLCASSLGPGILYFGPGTRLTVT.